In its sample, the clone carrying this T cell receptor (beta chain) was seen once. This specimen belongs to a study of blood T cell repertoires in COVID-19. Study-wide background: Acute and convalescent COVID-19 samples came from the United States, Italy and Spain. Sources were T cells, B-cell-depleted T cells, or PBMCs; the material itself was cDNA or gDNA.

The V gene's germline CDR1 is SGHTA and CDR2 FQGNSA. The length of the CDR3 is 15 residues. V was trimmed by 0 bases and J by 7 bases, leaving 12 bases between them. In the original processing: Nucleated cell counts were estimated from reference gene primer amplification. The protocol was immunoSEQ multiplex PCR, while the TCRdb copy is restricted to in-frame clones and leaves out a portion. The DNA gave D and trimming, while V, J and clone size come from that table. The sample shows some 200,000 clones, about four fifths of them seen only once. This sequence joins TRBV7-2 and TRBJ1-4; D might be TRBD1 (6 bases). The sequence derives from a human donor with acute or convalescent COVID-19. The donor label of this sample is uncertain. Sequencing used peripheral blood. As DNA, the CDR3 is TGTGCCAGCAGCTTAGCGCCAGGGGTTGTTGAAAAACTGTTTTTT. Residues: CASSLAPGVVEKLFF.